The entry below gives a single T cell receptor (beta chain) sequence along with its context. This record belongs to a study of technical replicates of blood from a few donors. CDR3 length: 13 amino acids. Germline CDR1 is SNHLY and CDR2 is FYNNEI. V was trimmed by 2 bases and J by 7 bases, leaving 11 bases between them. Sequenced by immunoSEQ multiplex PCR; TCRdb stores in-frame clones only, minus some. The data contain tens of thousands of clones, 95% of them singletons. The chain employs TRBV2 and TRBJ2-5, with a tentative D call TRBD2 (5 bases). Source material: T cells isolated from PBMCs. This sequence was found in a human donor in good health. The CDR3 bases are TGTGCCAGCAGTGAAACTAGGATAGGGACCCAGTACTTC. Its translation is CASSETRIGTQYF.